This T cell receptor (beta chain) stems from a study of cytomegalovirus exposure and HLA in healthy donors. The overall study: As an earlier analysis found, about 190 million T cells yielded about 120 million unique TCR beta sequences. Early released data had 80 million or so unique TCRs, all coming from HLA-typed donors. Study-wide points: In a later analysis, at a false discovery rate of 0.05, under 20,000 TCR beta sequences were associated with HLA alleles. The authors listed some 160 TCR beta chains as cytomegalovirus-associated.

Germline V CDR1 and CDR2: GTSNPN, SVGIG (reference sequence). This CDR3 has 14 residues. Unmatched junction bases numbered 16, after V lost 7 bases and J lost 8 bases. This clone has only a few counts. What it binds is not known. PCR involved 60 Vbeta and 13 Jbeta primers. Profiling relied on immunoSEQ multiplex PCR, and the TCRdb table lists in-frame clones only, not all of them. The sample holds about 140,000 clones; around 79% are singletons and the top ten take approximately 2.8%. Sequencing input: PBMCs. The J gene is TRBJ1-2, the V gene TRBV30, with 7 bases lining up with TRBD1. The source is a male donor in good health and CMV-seronegative. The CDR3 loop reads CASSLQGERWGYTF. The CDR3 DNA reads TGTGCCTCCTCGTTGCAGGGGGAGCGGTGGGGCTACACCTTC. The whole variable domain, remainder taken from reference TRBV30 and TRBJ1-2, is SQTIHQWPATLVQPVGSPLSLECTVEGTSNPNLYWYRQAAGRGLQLLFYSVGIGQISSEVPQNLSASRPQDRQFILSSKKLLLSDSGFYLCASSLQGERWGYTFGSGTRLTVV.